This T cell receptor (beta chain) derives from a study of beta chain features in type 1 diabetes. CDR1 is SGHNT and CDR2 is YYREEE in the germline V gene (reference sequence). The CDR3 contains 13 residues. Trimming removed 1 base from V and 0 bases from J, with 4 bases in between. The entirety of the isolated RNA underwent reverse transcription, so expressed TCRB transcripts were sequenced. Libraries were prepared by immunoSEQ multiplex PCR; TCRdb keeps only in-frame clonotypes and omits some of them. The sample lists approximately 300,000 clones; 9.5% to 11% were seen once. Sequenced: naive CD4+ T cells from blood. The chain couples TRBV5-4 to TRBJ1-1, with D uncertain. The source of this sequence is a woman aged 25-40 years in good health. Here the CDR3 DNA reads TGTGCCAGCAGCTTGTTAGTGAACACTGAAGCTTTCTTT. Its translation: CASSLLVNTEAFF.